Listed below are T cell receptor beta chains from one sample, sequenced in a study of cytomegalovirus exposure and HLA in healthy donors. Sequencing was performed with immunoSEQ multiplex PCR; in TCRdb, only in-frame clones are kept and a portion is missing. The table includes some 200,000 clones, approximately 78% detected once. The sample taken for sequencing was PBMCs. The receptors stem from a woman aged 40 to 50 in good health and CMV-seronegative. CDR3s include the opening cysteine and the closing phenylalanine or tryptophan. A D gene is named only where the DNA matches it firmly. Clone size is shown for a subset of rows, as once, few, many or a class of expanded clone.

-	TRBD2	TRBV7-8	TRBJ2-7	TGTGCCAGCAGCCCGACCCTGACTAGCGGGAGGGCCGGGCAGTACTTC	CASSPTLTSGRAGQYF
once	TRBD1	TRBV9	TRBJ1-5	TGTGCCAGCAGCCCAGGGGGGAGCGGCAATCAGCCCCAGCATTTT	CASSPGGSGNQPQHF
-	-	TRBV4-1	TRBJ2-1	TGCGCCAGCAGCCAAGTTCTCCAGGGGCACCGGTACAATGAGCAGTTCTTC	CASSQVLQGHRYNEQFF
-	-	TRBV11-2	TRBJ1-1	TGTGCCAGCAGCACCTACAGGGCGGGAGTTTACACTGAAGCTTTCTTT	CASSTYRAGVYTEAFF
-	-	TRBV7-2	TRBJ2-2	TGTGCCAGCAGCTCCCAAGGGGACTCAGACACCGGGGAGCTGTTTTTT	CASSSQGDSDTGELFF
-	-	TRBV19	TRBJ2-3	TGTGCCAGTAAACGGGAGTCGGGCACAGATACGCAGTATTTT	CASKRESGTDTQYF
once	-	TRBV18	TRBJ1-4	TGTGCCAGCTCACCCGAGGGGGCAACTAATGAAAAACTGTTTTTT	CASSPEGATNEKLFF
-	-	TRBV7-2	TRBJ1-5	TGTGCCAGCAGCTTATATATAAATAGCAATCAGCCCCAGCATTTT	CASSLYINSNQPQHF
-	-	TRBV11-2	TRBJ2-1	TGTGCCAGCAGCTTTAAACGGGTAGGGCAGTTCTTC	CASSFKRVGQFF
-	-	TRBV9	TRBJ2-1	TGTGCCAGCAGCGAGAGCTCCTACAATGAGCAGTTCTTC	CASSESSYNEQFF
-	-	TRBV7-9	TRBJ2-2	TGTGCCAGCAGCTTAGGTGCGGGAAGTGGTACCGGGGAGCTGTTTTTT	CASSLGAGSGTGELFF
-	TRBD1	TRBV29-1	TRBJ1-1	TGCAGCGTTGACCAGGGGGCCGGAACTGAAGCTTTCTTT	CSVDQGAGTEAFF
once	TRBD1	TRBV19	TRBJ1-1	TGTGCCAGTAGTTCAGGGGGACTGTATGCTTTCTTT	CASSSGGLYAFF
few	-	TRBV28	TRBJ2-5	TGTGCCAGCAGTGTGGGGCGGTTTCAAGAGACCCAGTACTTC	CASSVGRFQETQYF
-	TRBD1	TRBV5-1	TRBJ1-1	TGCGCCAGCAGCGCGGGACAGGGTCTTAACACTGAAGCTTTCTTT	CASSAGQGLNTEAFF